Sequencing of this T cell receptor (beta chain) was carried out in a study of cytomegalovirus exposure and HLA in healthy donors (dated by TCRdb to 2017 to 2019). A note on the overall study: In an earlier analysis of fewer than 750 of the donors, about 260 Gb of sequence data and about 110 million unique TCR beta sequences from about 190 million T cells were reported. Approximately 330 gigabases of sequencing data and around 85 million unique TCR sequences made up an early release that covered approximately 700 HLA-typed donors. Among the roughly 400 genotyped donors, approximately 77% belonged to the genetic ancestry cluster associated with self-reported Caucasian donors. The aim of the study was to test whether cataloging public T cell receptors could identify signatures of past pathogen exposure. The study profiled the T cell repertoires of 550 to 700 subjects by immunosequencing and related them to cytomegalovirus serostatus. In addition to the first cohort of about 650 subjects, a separate validation cohort of approximately 130 different subjects was used. To predict cytomegalovirus infection status, the study combined high-throughput TCR immunosequencing, statistical association of individual TCRs with disease status, and machine learning. In a later analysis, previously published TCR beta repertoires from several hundred donors were re-analyzed and high-resolution HLA genotyping was added so that TCR occurrence patterns could be studied. The later analysis used no new phenotypic data to find candidate immune exposures, relying instead on TCR beta sequences and their occurrence across donors. In an earlier analysis of roughly 600 of the donors, high-throughput TCR beta sequencing was used to judge whether each TCR beta V gene segment behaved as functional or pseudogenic. Donor age, sex, ethnicity and CMV serostatus were collected together with the repertoire data. Genome-wide SNP genotypes for about 55% of the 666 donors were used in a later genetic analysis, which treated that subset as a discovery cohort. All discovery cohort repertoires had been generated on a single sequencing platform. Both class I and class II loci were covered by HLA typing, at four-digit resolution. Typing coverage varied by locus: 629-630 donors for A, B, C, DRB1 and DQB1; approximately 500 for DQA1; over 600 for DPA1; some 470 for DPB1. About five DR-DQ haplotypes were handled as single units for association and clustering, since linkage in the cohort was strong. Among around 400 genotyped donors of the cohort, an average of around 250,000 unique TCR beta nucleotide sequences was sequenced per donor, of which about 18% were non-productive.

Taken from the germline V gene (reference sequence), the CDR1 and CDR2 loops are MNHEY and SMNVEV. Counted from cysteine to phenylalanine, this CDR3 has 18 amino acids. Only the CDR3 region is kept as DNA, spanning 54 bases read in frame from base 1. V is cut back by 2 bases and J by 0 bases, with 3 bases in the junction unmatched. As for this clone: Its antigen is currently not known. Base quality data are lacking; no much larger clone is found one base away.

The cohort comprised 666 healthy bone marrow donors. All cohort members were sampled while nominally healthy, although unrecorded immune exposures were likely present. The donor was CMV seronegative and was included in the group of approximately 350 seronegative cohort members. A peripheral blood sample was collected from each donor, and TCR beta sequencing was performed on peripheral blood mononuclear cells. Genomic DNA extraction from the blood cell samples was performed with the Qiagen DNeasy Blood Extraction Kit. General conclusions and limits of the study: In a later analysis, HLA-associated TCR beta chains were found to be more clonally expanded and to have lower generation probabilities than equally common non-associated chains. A later analysis found that most CMV-associated TCR beta chains appeared HLA-restricted, with HLA associations seemingly driven largely by CMV exposure. In a later analysis, several top co-occurrence clusters were reported to appear linked to parvovirus B19, influenza, CMV and Epstein-Barr virus. The 87-base-pair reads could not distinguish some IMGT-functional V segments, including TRBV6-2 and TRBV6-3, so those segments were excluded. A group of highly shared sequence variants was considered likely to be a technical artifact of the sequencing pipeline. Compared with the 666-donor mean, donors in an Asian-associated ancestry cluster had fewer N-insertions in productive TCRs, according to a later genetic analysis. Broadly in line with IMGT annotations, most TCR beta V segments showed up in productive rearrangements about 90% or about 30% of the time in an earlier analysis of approximately 600 of the donors. Specific HLA alleles were associated with over 15,000 TCR beta sequences at a false discovery rate of 0.05 in a later analysis. Most TCR sequences were seen in very few donors, while some public TCRs were found in many individuals. Because HLA typing was missing for some donors at each locus, association tests included only the typed subset. A later genetic analysis associated a missense DCLRE1C variant with V-gene and J-gene trimming of TCR beta chains, and an independent cohort replicated the association. A further reported finding was that TCR beta sequences accurately predicted the HLA-A and HLA-B alleles for most subjects in the first cohort. In vitro tests confirmed that a few of the cytomegalovirus-associated TCR beta chains recognize cytomegalovirus antigens. It was suggested by the authors that the approach could potentially be generalized to other disease states and immunological phenotypes. For the cohort, immune exposure information was limited to CMV serostatus. The cohort was sequenced for TCR beta chains only, and without alpha or paired-chain data the features that could be detected were limited. According to a later analysis, TCR association rates differed among HLA loci, with DRB1 alleles showing the most associated TCRs and HLA-C alleles showing the fewest. Roughly uniform sequencing depth across donors was assumed in presence/absence analyses, although this assumption may not hold. A total of 164 TCR beta chains were listed by the study as associated with cytomegalovirus. Correlated functional status among segregating V segments might be attributable to linkage disequilibrium, but an unknown experimental factor could not be ruled out. Because counts were too low, some 17 rarely observed V segments, including chromosome 9 orphons, were left out of the earlier analysis of about 620 of the donors. When HLA alleles, especially DR and DQ, strongly co-occurred, attributing TCR associations to individual alleles was difficult. Cytomegalovirus status was reported to be diagnosed by the classifier with high specificity and sensitivity in both the original and validation cohorts.

The library was generated by the immunoSEQ multiplex PCR assay. For the multiplex PCR, a mixture combining 60 forward primers for TCR Vbeta segments and 13 reverse primers for TCR Jbeta segments was used. Amplification of the CDR3 region of rearranged TCR beta genes was performed with a multiplex PCR assay on genomic DNA. The Illumina HiSeq System was used to sequence the amplified TCR beta libraries as 87-base-pair reads. The original pipeline was this. In a later analysis, tens of millions of unique TCR beta chains were counted across the 500 to 700 repertoires, and about 10 million of these chains were shared by at least two donors. To remove PCR and sequencing errors, raw reads were error-corrected and collapsed into unique sequences using a nearest-neighbor algorithm that merged closely related sequences. Alignment of CDR3 sequences to IMGT reference sequences was used to assign V, D and J gene segments. For a sequence to be retained, at least a six-nucleotide match to both a V gene segment and a J gene segment was required. Rearrangements were called productive when the CDR3 lacked stop codons and stayed in frame with V and J; all others were non-productive. Following IMGT convention, CDR3 was defined as the stretch from the second conserved V-encoded cysteine to the conserved J-encoded phenylalanine. In an earlier analysis of roughly 580 of the donors, sequences lacking an unambiguous match to a single V gene segment were excluded. An earlier analysis of 450 to 650 of the donors called V segments functional above 56.7% productive rearrangements and segregating when the between-donor standard deviation exceeded 5%. To diagnose cytomegalovirus status from the catalog of TCR beta chain sequences, a statistical classification framework was built. V and J gene assignment, in a later analysis, came from comparing TCR nucleotide sequences with IMGT/GENE-DB human TR gene sequences. The TCRdist pipeline was used in a later analysis to assign CDR3 sequences and most-parsimonious VDJ recombination scenarios. In a later analysis, each TCR beta chain was defined by its CDR3 amino acid sequence together with its V-gene family, and reads lacking a unique V-gene family were excluded. As a way to deal with suspected cross-contamination and a sequencing artifact, a later analysis dropped approximately 590 nucleotide sequences that were highly shared and had low generation probability. In a later analysis, a clonal expansion index for each public chain was calculated from normalized within-repertoire ranks of inferred template counts. In a later analysis, generation probabilities were computed using a VDJ recombination model fitted to out-of-frame rearrangements, and the results were checked against IGoR. In a later analysis, TCR-TCR, TCR-HLA and TCR-CMV co-occurrence was scored with hypergeometric tests, and a repertoire-size bias correction was applied to TCR pairs. False discovery rates were estimated in a later analysis by permuting HLA or CMV assignments 20 times. In a later analysis, co-occurring TCRs were grouped using DBSCAN, and TCRdist sequence similarity was added for clustering within HLA-allele-positive subsets. Co-occurrence clustering excluded repertoires with fewer than 30,000 or more than 120,000 public chains, plus five with anomalous nucleotide sharing. TCRdb mirrors the immuneACCESS table, restricted to in-frame sequences. Some clones are absent from its copies; in checked studies, under half trace to an unresolved V gene, and the reason for the others is unknown. V, J and clone size are those of that table, while D and trimming were read from the DNA. The sample table shows 200,000 or so clones, and 87% are seen once. The ten most abundant clones make up 1% to 1.5% of the sample.

This clonotype was obtained from a man between 25 and 39 years old in good health and CMV-seronegative. The specimen sequenced was PBMCs. The chain is encoded by TRBV27 joined to TRBJ2-6, and TRBD2 matches 11 of the central bases. The sequenced DNA: TGTGCCAGCAGTTTAGGACTAGCGGGTTACTCTGGGGCCAACGTCCTGACTTTC. The translation is CASSLGLAGYSGANVLTF.